This passage covers 30 T cell receptor beta chains from one sample sequenced in a study of CD8 T cells in Susac syndrome. An input of about 0.5 to 1 ug of RNA was subjected to reverse transcription using random hexamers. TCRdb redid the calling of the immunoSEQ multiplex PCR reads with MiXCR, one entry per CDR3 protein. The repertoire consists of roughly 220,000 distinct CDR3 sequences, with approximately 94% occurring once and the leading ten covering around 0.15%. The specimen sequenced was CD4+ T cells from PBMCs. The source of these receptors is a human donor with Susac syndrome.

This sequence joins TRBV29-1 and TRBJ2-1; 7 bases map to TRBD1. The CDR3 runs 13 residues. Trimming took 1 base from V and 12 from J; bases not matched to a gene: 9. Germline CDR1 is SQVTM and CDR2 is ANQGSEA. The CDR3 nucleotides are TGCAGCGTTGAAGTACAGGGGCTCTTGGGGCAGTTCTTC. Translating gives CSVEVQGLLGQFF.

The rearrangement joins TRBV12-3 or TRBV12-4 to TRBJ1-1; D is undetermined. The CDR3 length is 14 residues. Trimming cost V 2 bases and J 1 base, with 8 bases left between them. CDR3: CASSLTGSNTEAFF. CDR3 sequence (DNA): TGTGCCAGCAGTTTAACGGGTTCGAACACTGAAGCTTTCTTT.

The rearrangement joins TRBV4-3 to TRBJ2-3; 9 nucleotides agree with TRBD2. The CDR3 is 17 amino acids. Trimming took 0 bases from V and 2 from J; bases not matched to a gene: 6. Germline CDR1 LGHNA, CDR2 YSLEER. The CDR3 protein is CASSQDARGGYTDTQYF. DNA of the CDR3: TGCGCCAGCAGCCAAGATGCGCGGGGGGGGTACACAGATACGCAGTATTTT.

This clonotype was seen a single time. This chain uses TRBV4-3 with TRBJ1-5; the D is unclear. Trimming took off 0 bases at V and 1 base at J, with 7 bases between the two ends. Germline V lookup: CDR1 LGHNA, CDR2 YSLEER. The CDR3 extends over 15 amino acids. CDR3 DNA: TGCGCCAGCAGCCAAGATGTATCCAGCAATCAGCCCCAGCATTTT. Its translation is CASSQDVSSNQPQHF.

This clonotype was recorded once. This chain links TRBV24-1 with TRBJ2-1, with D tentatively TRBD1 (5 bases). This CDR3 spans 16 amino acids. In germline, CDR1 is KGHDR, CDR2 SFDVKD. Trimming took 9 bases from V and 3 from J, leaving 20 bases between them. The CDR3 DNA reads TGTGCCACCTCTGCGCAGGGCCCTTCGAACTACAATGAGCAGTTCTTC. As protein: CATSAQGPSNYNEQFF.

V and J are TRBV19 and TRBJ1-6; possible D gene TRBD1, 5 bases. Germline CDR1 LNHDA, CDR2 SQIVND (reference sequence). V was trimmed by 7 bases and J by 4 bases, leaving 11 bases between them. This CDR3 comprises 14 residues. The DNA of the CDR3 is TGTGCCAGTACCCCGGGACGGTATAATTCACCCCTCCACTTT. It codes for CASTPGRYNSPLHF.

This clonotype showed up just once. V gene TRBV7-9 combines with J gene TRBJ1-6, with TRBD1 as a possible D gene (6 bases). CDR1 is SEHNR, CDR2 FQNEAQ, per germline (reference sequence). The CDR3 totals 12 residues. V lost 3 bases and J lost 14, with 11 bases in between. The CDR3, as DNA: TGTGCCAGCAGCTTGGACAGCCCCACCCTCCACTTT. As protein: CASSLDSPTLHF. The full variable domain, with the rest looked up from reference TRBV7-9 and TRBJ1-6, is DTGVSQNPRHKITKRGQNVTFRCDPISEHNRLYWYRQTLGQGPEFLTYFQNEAQLEKSRLLSDRFSAERPKGSFSTLEIQRTEQGDSAMYLCASSLDSPTLHFGNGTRLTVT.

This chain joins TRBV20-1 and TRBJ1-2; the D gene is possibly TRBD1 (5 bases). The V end was cut by 4 bases, the J end by 4 bases, with 16 bases between. The CDR3 sequence is 14 residues long. Germline assignment: CDR1 DFQATT and CDR2 SNEGSKA (reference sequence). CDR3 DNA sequence: TGCAGTGCTAAGGAGCAGGACATCGGCTATGGCTACACCTTC. Its translation is CSAKEQDIGYGYTF.

This sequence joins TRBV20-1 and TRBJ2-1; 10 nucleotides agree with TRBD2. The V gene's germline CDR1 is DFQATT and CDR2 SNEGSKA (reference sequence). CDR3 size: 14 residues. Trimming cost V 6 bases and J 7 bases; bases outside gene matches: 9. The CDR3, as DNA: TGCAGTGCCTTAGCGGGGGGCCGGGGGAATGAGCAGTTCTTC. Its protein product is CSALAGGRGNEQFF.

The chain employs TRBV7-8 and TRBJ1-1, with 12 bases aligning to TRBD1. Germline CDR1 SGHVS, CDR2 FQNEAQ. J lost 0 bases, V lost 5 bases, and 10 bases had no gene match. CDR3 length: 18 residues. The CDR3 region has the DNA TGTGCCAGCAGCACCCAGAGGGGGACAGGGGGCCTGAACACTGAAGCTTTCTTT. It encodes CASSTQRGTGGLNTEAFF.

This chain connects TRBV29-1 to TRBJ2-1; TRBD1 matches at 7 bases. The germline CDR1 and CDR2 sequences are SQVTM and ANQGSEA. CDR3 length: 14 residues. V was clipped by 7 bases and J by 4 bases; unmatched bases: 10. CDR3 residues: CSAPGTAEYNEQFF. CDR3 bases: TGCAGCGCCCCCGGGACAGCCGAATACAATGAGCAGTTCTTC.

The chain links TRBV18 to TRBJ1-2; 10 bases match TRBD1. Germline V gene sequence: CDR1 KGHSH, CDR2 LQKENI. This CDR3 is 15 amino acids long. The V and J ends lost 0 bases and 6 bases, in that order; junction bases with no gene match: 4. CDR3 amino acids: CASSPPGQGTDGYTF. CDR3 bases: TGTGCCAGCTCACCACCGGGACAGGGGACGGATGGCTACACCTTC.

This rearrangement joins TRBV7-8 to TRBJ1-6; TRBD1 matches 7 bases. The V gene's germline CDR1 is SGHVS and CDR2 FQNEAQ. V shed 5 bases, J shed 10 bases, and the junction held 11 bases outside the gene matches. This CDR3 comprises 15 residues. The CDR3 DNA reads TGTGCCAGCAGCCCGGGGAGGGGGCTTGGATCACCCCTCCACTTT. Amino acid sequence: CASSPGRGLGSPLHF. Variable domain in full (rest from reference TRBV7-8 and TRBJ1-6): GAGVSQSPRYKVAKRGQDVALRCDPISGHVSLFWYQQALGQGPEFLTYFQNEAQLDKSGLPSDRFFAERPEGSVSTLKIQRTQQEDSAVYLCASSPGRGLGSPLHFGNGTRLTVT.

The J gene is TRBJ1-5, the V gene TRBV6-5; 9 bases align to TRBD1. With 8 bases clipped from V and 1 base from J, the junction kept 6 bases outside the gene matches. Per germline, CDR1 MNHEY and CDR2 SVGAGI. This CDR3 is built from 15 residues. The CDR3 bases are TGTGCCAGCTCGGGGACAGGGTCGAGCAATCAGCCCCAGCATTTT. Protein: CASSGTGSSNQPQHF.

The rearrangement links TRBV20-1 to TRBJ1-5; no definite D call. V lost 6 bases to trimming and J lost 1 base, with 16 bases between them. Germline V CDR1 and CDR2: DFQATT, SNEGSKA (reference sequence). The CDR3 extends over 15 amino acids. CDR3 bases: TGCAGTGCGTACCTTCCCCAGGTGAGCAATCAGCCCCAGCATTTT. Encoded protein: CSAYLPQVSNQPQHF.

The chain is built from TRBV4-3 and TRBJ1-2, with D unclear. Trimming pared 0 bases from V and 5 bases from J, leaving 13 bases between. The CDR3 sequence is 15 residues long. Germline-derived CDR1 and CDR2 are LGHNA and YSLEER. CDR3 sequence (DNA): TGCGCCAGCAGCCAAGATCGGTCGGTGGGGTATGGCTACACCTTC. Amino acid sequence: CASSQDRSVGYGYTF.

V is TRBV7-2 and J is TRBJ1-1; D is uncertain. Between the trimmed V and J ends, which lost 1 base and 7 bases, there was a span of 19 bases. The CDR3 runs to 16 residues. Germline V gene sequence: CDR1 SGHTA, CDR2 FQGNSA. In nucleotides, the CDR3 is TGTGCCAGCAGCTTAGTCCCCCTTGGGGAGGGTGGTGAAGCTTTCTTT. It yields the protein CASSLVPLGEGGEAFF.

The CDR3 sequence is CAAEGQEANSPLHF. The CDR3 nucleotides are TGTGCCGCCGAGGGACAGGAGGCCAATTCACCCCTCCACTTT. The V call is TRBV19, the J call TRBJ1-6; TRBD1 matches 8 bases. The J segment lost 7 bases and the V segment lost 11 bases, leaving 10 bases of the junction unmatched. In germline, CDR1 is LNHDA, CDR2 SQIVND (reference sequence). CDR3 size: 14 residues.

The chain uses TRBV5-6 and TRBJ1-2, with D possibly being TRBD1 (5 bases). Germline V CDR1 and CDR2: SGHDT, YYEEEE. The CDR3 is 15 residues long. V lost 6 bases, J lost 0 bases, and 15 bases lay in between. The CDR3 region is CASMGTDLANYGYTF. CDR3 nucleotide sequence: TGTGCCAGCATGGGGACGGACCTAGCTAACTATGGCTACACCTTC.

This clonotype was found once. V and J are TRBV2 and TRBJ2-5; D is ambiguous. V lost 3 bases to trimming and J lost 1 base, with 6 bases between them. Germline V CDR1 and CDR2: SNHLY, FYNNEI. The CDR3 is 13 amino acids. In DNA form, the CDR3 reads TGTGCCAGCAGTGACGACACCCAAGAGACCCAGTACTTC. Residues: CASSDDTQETQYF.

This chain joins TRBV7-3 and TRBJ2-7, with 8 bases fitting TRBD1. Germline V gene sequence: CDR1 SGHTA, CDR2 FQGTGA. CDR3 length: 14 residues. V was clipped by 2 bases and J by 3 bases; unmatched bases: 3. The CDR3 region is CASSLQTGDYEQYF. In DNA form, the CDR3 reads TGTGCCAGCAGCTTACAGACAGGGGACTACGAGCAGTACTTC. Full variable domain (missing parts from reference TRBV7-3 and TRBJ2-7): GAGVSQTPSNKVTEKGKYVELRCDPISGHTALYWYRQSLGQGPEFLIYFQGTGAADDSGLPNDRFFAVRPEGSVSTLKIQRTERGDSAVYLCASSLQTGDYEQYFGPGTRLTVT.

J is TRBJ2-1 and V is TRBV29-1; D is tentatively TRBD1 or TRBD2 (6 bases each). The CDR3 spans 14 residues. The V gene lost 7 bases and the J gene lost 2 bases, with 15 bases spanning the gap. The germline V gene has CDR1 SQVTM and CDR2 ANQGSEA. CDR3 sequence (DNA): TGCAGCGCTGGGGGCGGGGTCGCCTACAATGAGCAGTTCTTC. It codes for CSAGGGVAYNEQFF.

The chain combines TRBV30 with TRBJ2-1, with 7 bases fitting TRBD1. The CDR3 is 12 residues long. The germline CDR1 and CDR2 sequences are GTSNPN and SVGIG (reference sequence). V dropped 4 bases and J dropped 9; count of bases not matched to a gene: 6. The CDR3 DNA reads TGTGCCTGGACCCGAGGGGGCGGTGAGCAGTTCTTC. Translation: CAWTRGGGEQFF.

The chain combines TRBV20-1 with TRBJ2-7, with 7 bases fitting TRBD1. CDR1 and CDR2 (germline): DFQATT, SNEGSKA (reference sequence). The V segment lost 3 bases and the J segment 7 bases; nucleotides outside the gene matches: 9. This CDR3 is built from 13 residues. The CDR3 nucleotides are TGCAGTGCTAGGGCCGTGGGACAGTTGGAGCAGTACTTC. This gives the protein CSARAVGQLEQYF.

The chain combines TRBV24-1 with TRBJ2-3; D unresolved. The CDR3 is made up of 15 amino acids. The germline V and J ends were trimmed by 1 base and 4 bases, with 11 bases remaining between them. The germline gives CDR1 KGHDR, CDR2 SFDVKD. The CDR3, as DNA: TGTGCCACCAGTGATTTCACAAGAGACGCAGATACGCAGTATTTT. The encoded protein is CATSDFTRDADTQYF.

This chain links TRBV5-6 with TRBJ1-1; no definite D call. The CDR3 totals 14 residues. Germline loops: CDR1 SGHDT, CDR2 YYEEEE. V lost 7 bases, J lost 5 bases, and 18 bases lay in between. This CDR3 is CASSLGAGRTEAFF. The DNA for the CDR3 is TGTGCCAGCTCGCTCGGTGCGGGGAGGACTGAAGCTTTCTTT.

V gene TRBV12-3 or TRBV12-4 combines with J gene TRBJ1-2; 7 bases map to TRBD1. The CDR3 length is 14 residues. The V and J ends lost 5 bases and 4 bases, in that order; junction bases with no gene match: 7. CDR3: CASSPGTGAYGYTF. CDR3 nucleotide sequence: TGTGCCAGCAGTCCAGGCACAGGGGCCTATGGCTACACCTTC.

The V gene is TRBV3-1, the J gene TRBJ2-1; 7 bases are a match to TRBD2. Germline V gives CDR1 LGHDT, CDR2 YNNKEL (reference sequence). V lost 3 bases to trimming and J lost 5 bases; unmatched junction nucleotides: 13. CDR3 length equals 17 residues. Written as DNA, the CDR3 is TGTGCCAGCAGCCACCCCCCACTGGGCGGGGGTGACAATGAGCAGTTCTTC. Residues: CASSHPPLGGGDNEQFF.

The V and J genes are TRBV19 and TRBJ1-4; D is perhaps TRBD1 (5 bases). The V gene lost 4 bases and the J gene lost 8 bases, with 17 bases spanning the gap. This CDR3 contains 15 residues. Per the germline V gene, CDR1 is LNHDA and CDR2 is SQIVND (reference sequence). CDR3 DNA sequence: TGTGCCAGTAGTACAGGACATAAAGACCCGGAAAAACTGTTTTTT. This gives the protein CASSTGHKDPEKLFF.

The chain couples TRBV4-1 to TRBJ2-3; D ambiguous. V gave up 0 bases and J gave up 6 bases, with 10 bases separating them. Germline values: CDR1 MGHRA, CDR2 YSYEKL. The CDR3 spans 14 residues. The CDR3 sequence is CASSQDQASDTQYF. The CDR3 bases are TGCGCCAGCAGCCAAGATCAGGCTTCGGATACGCAGTATTTT.